This TCR beta chain came from a study of lymphopenia after photon versus proton radiotherapy. Notes on the study in general: After the lymphocyte nadir, photon-treated repertoires showed oligoclonal expansion, especially of CD8+ Temra cells. Post-nadir TCR diversity decline inversely tracked overall survival among those who died. Relative stability marked proton patients; photon patients lost diversity and naive cells. Better survival with proton therapy was suggested as possible, not demonstrated.

This CDR3 contains 12 residues. Trimming shortened V by 5 bases and J by 1 base, and 6 bases separated the two germline ends. CDR1 is SEHNR, CDR2 FQNEAQ, per germline (reference sequence). Clones were sequenced by immunoSEQ multiplex PCR, and TCRdb holds only the in-frame ones, with some missing. Among some 70,000 clones listed, 75% to 90% were seen once. Note on this clone: The antigen is unknown.

Sequences were derived from peripheral blood, sampled from a patient treated with proton-based radiotherapy. The rearrangement links TRBV7-9 to TRBJ2-7, with D uncertain. This TCR derives from a man older than 75 with esophageal cancer. Here the CDR3 reads CASSPQSYEQYF. CDR3 DNA sequence: TGTGCCAGCAGCCCGCAATCCTACGAGCAGTACTTC.